These 21 T cell receptor beta chains share one sample of origin, sequenced in a study of spatial heterogeneity in lung cancer. TCRdb processed the 5' RACE reads anew with MiXCR; each CDR3 protein has one entry. The table includes approximately 90,000 distinct CDR3 sequences, under 9% detected once. Noted time point: sample taken at primary tumor resection. Whole RNA from tumor, nontumor lung or frozen PBMC was sequenced unsorted. Sequencing used PBMCs, obtained at surgery. Receptors originate from a male donor with early-stage non-small cell lung cancer.

The chain uses TRBV29-1 and TRBJ1-1; D possibly corresponds to TRBD1 (6 bases). Trimming shortened V by 4 bases and J by 4 bases, and 13 bases separated the two germline ends. The CDR3 runs to 13 residues. In germline, CDR1 is SQVTM, CDR2 ANQGSEA. Here the CDR3 reads CSVAGTGSTEAFF. CDR3 nucleotides: TGCAGCGTTGCCGGAACAGGGAGCACTGAAGCTTTCTTT.

This clonotype showed up many times. This chain connects TRBV28 to TRBJ1-5, with D perhaps TRBD1 (6 bases). This CDR3 contains 12 residues. From germline, CDR1 is MDHEN and CDR2 SYDVKM. V was clipped by 7 bases and J by 10 bases, with 14 bases between them. The CDR3 DNA sequence: TGTGCCAGCATAGCAGGGGAGAATCCCCAGCATTTT. Translation gives CASIAGENPQHF. Full variable domain (remainder filled in from reference TRBV28 and TRBJ1-5): DVKVTQSSRYLVKRTGEKVFLECVQDMDHENMFWYRQDPGLGLRLIYFSYDVKMKEKGDIPEGYSVSREKKERFSLILESASTNQTSMYLCASIAGENPQHFGDGTRLSIL.

In this sample, this clonotype turned up once. This could be a read error, since a much larger clone is one nucleotide away. The chain combines TRBV12-3 or TRBV12-4 with TRBJ2-3; D remains ambiguous. The CDR3 spans 13 residues. The CDR3 nucleotides read TGTGTCAGCAGTTCCCGAGGCACAGATACGCAGTATTTT. As protein: CVSSSRGTDTQYF.

This clonotype was seen repeatedly, ten times or more. The rearrangement uses TRBV24-1 and TRBJ1-6; D unresolved. V gave up 4 bases and J gave up 1 base, with 13 bases separating them. The germline V gene has CDR1 KGHDR and CDR2 SFDVKD. CDR3 length equals 17 residues. The chain's CDR3 is CATSESDQRSYNSPLHF. The CDR3 DNA reads TGTGCCACCAGTGAGTCCGACCAGAGATCCTATAATTCACCCCTCCACTTT.

The gene calls are TRBV19 and TRBJ2-5; 8 positions agree with TRBD1. The CDR3 extends over 15 amino acids. V was clipped by 5 bases and J by 5 bases; unmatched bases: 10. Germline CDR1 LNHDA, CDR2 SQIVND (reference sequence). In DNA form, the CDR3 reads TGTGCCAGTAGTCGGGACAGGCTGAAGGGGGAGACCCAGTACTTC. The encoded protein is CASSRDRLKGETQYF.

The J gene is TRBJ1-6, the V gene TRBV5-8; 10 bases line up with TRBD1. This CDR3 contains 15 residues. Trimming removed 4 bases from V and 9 bases from J; junction bases left unmatched: 7. Germline lookup yields CDR1 SGHTS and CDR2 YDEGEE. The CDR3 is CASSGGTGVGSPLHF. CDR3 DNA: TGTGCCAGCAGCGGAGGGACAGGGGTTGGTTCACCCCTCCACTTT.

This clonotype was found a few times. The rearrangement links TRBV21-1 to TRBJ2-2; TRBD1, as called in the table, went unchecked against the DNA. TRBV21-1 is given as a pseudogene. This CDR3 is built from 16 residues. The CDR3 loop reads CASSPLGQGITGELFF. DNA of the CDR3: TGTGCCAGTTCTCCACTGGGACAGGGTATTACCGGGGAGCTGTTTTTT.

This clonotype rates as medium-sized (0.01 to 0.1%). V usage is TRBV12-3 or TRBV12-4 and J usage is TRBJ1-1; D is possibly TRBD1 (5 bases). This CDR3 has 16 amino acids. V shed 5 bases and J shed 4 bases, with 20 bases lying between them. DNA for the CDR3: TGTGCCAGCAGTGGGGACTCTTTGCTGGAAGGCACTGAAGCTTTCTTT. Its translation is CASSGDSLLEGTEAFF.

This clonotype was counted a few times. The CDR3 coding sequence is TGTGCCAGCAGGATGACACTTAACTATGGCTACACCTTC. Residues: CASRMTLNYGYTF. The genes are TRBV27 and TRBJ1-2; D gene unclear. Trimming pared 6 bases from V and 1 base from J, leaving 9 bases between. In germline, CDR1 is MNHEY, CDR2 SMNVEV (reference sequence). The CDR3 covers 13 residues.

Regarding this clonotype: A read error is possible here, since a much larger clone lies one base away. The gene calls are TRBV6-1 and TRBJ2-5; D call uncertain. Germline V CDR1 and CDR2: MNHNS, SASEGT. Trimming took off 2 bases at V and 4 bases at J, with 2 bases between the two ends. The CDR3 contains 11 residues. The CDR3 region has the DNA TGTGCCAGCAGTGAAACAGAGACCCAGTACTTC. This translates into CASSETETQYF.

This clonotype was seen many times. This chain uses TRBV10-3 with TRBJ2-5, with 9 nucleotides matching TRBD2. Looked up from germline, CDR1 is ENHRY and CDR2 is SYGVKD. V shed 6 bases and J 4 bases; nucleotides not matched to a gene: 9. This CDR3 region has 15 residues. CDR3 sequence: CAISRGLAGPETQYF. CDR3 nucleotides: TGTGCCATCAGCCGCGGCCTAGCGGGACCAGAGACCCAGTACTTC.

This clonotype was recorded many times. This sequence joins TRBV5-1 and TRBJ2-7; D is perhaps TRBD2 (5 bases). Per germline, CDR1 SGHRS and CDR2 YFSETQ. The CDR3 runs to 14 residues. V was trimmed by 7 bases and J by 2 bases, leaving 16 bases between them. CDR3 bases: TGCGCCAGCTCTCCGGACTCGTTTACCTACGAGCAGTACTTC. This sequence encodes CASSPDSFTYEQYF.

Details on this clonotype: A much larger clone sits a single nucleotide away, making a read error possible. The genes are TRBV12-3 or TRBV12-4 and TRBJ1-4; 11 positions match TRBD1. Unmatched junction bases numbered 5, after V lost 6 bases and J lost 8 bases. The CDR3 runs 14 residues. The CDR3 here is CASRAGTGGEKLFF. For the CDR3, the DNA is TGTGCCAGCAGGGCCGGGACAGGGGGAGAAAAACTGTTTTTT.

This chain joins TRBV3-1 and TRBJ2-3, with 10 nucleotides matching TRBD2. The length of the CDR3 is 16 residues. With V trimmed by 3 bases and J by 5 bases, 8 bases remained unmatched. The germline CDR1 and CDR2 sequences are LGHDT and YNNKEL (reference sequence). CDR3 DNA sequence: TGTGCCAGCAGCCAGTATCTAGCGGGGGAGGTAGATACGCAGTATTTT. This gives the protein CASSQYLAGEVDTQYF.

The V gene is TRBV12-3 or TRBV12-4, the J gene TRBJ1-5; tentatively, D is TRBD1 (6 bases). The length of the CDR3 is 17 residues. V dropped 7 bases and J dropped 4 bases, with 23 bases sitting between them. Here the CDR3 reads CASTHWGGAYGNQPQHF. CDR3 DNA: TGTGCCAGCACTCATTGGGGGGGGGCATATGGGAATCAGCCCCAGCATTTT.

This chain joins TRBV25-1 and TRBJ2-3; 7 bases are a match to TRBD1. After removal of 6 bases from V and 5 bases from J, the junction contained 8 bases not matched to a gene. The germline V gene has CDR1 MGHDK and CDR2 SYGVNS. The CDR3 consists of 14 residues. CDR3 in amino acids: CASRKGGPGDTQYF. The CDR3 region has the DNA TGTGCCAGCAGGAAAGGGGGCCCGGGAGATACGCAGTATTTT.

V and J are TRBV14 and TRBJ2-7; TRBD1 might be the D (6 bases). V was shortened by 4 bases and J by 1 base, with 14 bases between the two germline ends. The germline V gene has CDR1 SGHDN and CDR2 FVKESK. CDR3 length: 15 residues. CDR3 sequence (DNA): TGTGCCAGCAGCCGCGAACAGGGAAGGTCCTACGAGCAGTACTTC. Protein: CASSREQGRSYEQYF.

This clonotype was counted a few times. The chain carries TRBV7-2 and TRBJ2-1; D might be TRBD2 (6 bases). V gave up 5 bases and J gave up 3 bases, with 11 bases separating them. Germline V gives CDR1 SGHTA, CDR2 FQGNSA. The CDR3 has 14 amino acids. The CDR3 DNA follows: TGTGCCAGCAGCCTCATTAGCGGCTACAATGAGCAGTTCTTC. Encoded protein: CASSLISGYNEQFF.

This clonotype came up a few times. The rearrangement links TRBV20-1 to TRBJ2-3; 14 positions agree with TRBD2. The CDR3 runs to 16 residues. The V gene's germline CDR1 is DFQATT and CDR2 SNEGSKA (reference sequence). Germline trimming cut 5 bases from V and 7 bases from J; bases unmatched to any gene: 11. The CDR3 sequence: CSAGRPGLAGVNTQYF. The CDR3 bases are TGCAGTGCTGGGCGACCGGGACTAGCGGGAGTTAATACGCAGTATTTT.

This clonotype appeared a few times. The gene calls are TRBV4-2 and TRBJ2-7; 11 positions agree with TRBD2. The junction had 3 bases not matched to a gene; V was cut back by 4 bases and J by 4 bases. CDR1 and CDR2 from the germline V gene are LGHNA and YNFKEQ. The CDR3 length is 14 residues. CDR3 loop: CASSPRTSGYEQYF. The CDR3 bases are TGTGCCAGCAGCCCGAGGACTAGCGGGTACGAGCAGTACTTC.

This clonotype was seen only a few times. J is TRBJ2-3 and V is TRBV15; 7 bases are a match to TRBD2. With V trimmed by 3 bases and J by 1 base, 1 base remained unmatched. This CDR3 spans 14 amino acids. In germline, CDR1 is LNHNV, CDR2 YYDKDF (reference sequence). This CDR3 reads CATSRSGGTDTQYF. CDR3 nucleotides: TGTGCCACCAGCAGGAGCGGGGGCACAGATACGCAGTATTTT. Drawing the rest from reference TRBV15 and TRBJ2-3, the complete variable domain is DAMVIQNPRYQVTQFGKPVTLSCSQTLNHNVMYWYQQKSSQAPKLLFHYYDKDFNNEADTPDNFQSRRPNTSFCFLDIRSPGLGDTAMYLCATSRSGGTDTQYFGPGTRLTVL.